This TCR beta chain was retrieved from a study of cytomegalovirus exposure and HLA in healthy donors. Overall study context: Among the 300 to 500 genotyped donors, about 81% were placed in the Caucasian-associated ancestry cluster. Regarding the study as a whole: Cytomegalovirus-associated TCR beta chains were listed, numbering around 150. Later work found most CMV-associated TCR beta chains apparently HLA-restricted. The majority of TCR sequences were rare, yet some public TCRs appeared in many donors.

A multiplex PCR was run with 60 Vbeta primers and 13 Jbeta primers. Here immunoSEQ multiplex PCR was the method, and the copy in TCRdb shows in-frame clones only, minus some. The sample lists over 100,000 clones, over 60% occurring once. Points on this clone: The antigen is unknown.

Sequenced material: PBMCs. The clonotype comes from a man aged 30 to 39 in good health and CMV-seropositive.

CDR3 bases: TGCAGCGTTGAAAGGCAGGGGAACACTGAAGCTTTCTTT. This translates into CSVERQGNTEAFF. The chain combines TRBV29-1 with TRBJ1-1, with D maybe TRBD1 (5 bases). V shed 2 bases and J shed 1 base, with 8 bases lying between them. Germline V gene lookup returns CDR1 SQVTM and CDR2 ANQGSEA. The CDR3 has 13 residues. The complete variable domain, with remaining parts taken from reference TRBV29-1 and TRBJ1-1, reads SAVISQKPSRDICQRGTSLTIQCQVDSQVTMMFWYRQQPGQSLTLIATANQGSEATYESGFVIDKFPISRPNLTFSTLTVSNMSPEDSSIYLCSVERQGNTEAFFGQGTRLTVV.